This T cell receptor beta chain was found in a study of T cells in Graves' hyperthyroidism and ophthalmopathy. With regard to this clonotype: Its antigen is as yet unknown.

RNA transcripts gave rise to amplified TCR beta CDR3 regions. A set of HTBI primers served as the primers for a first-round RT-PCR of the TCR CDR3. Via MiXCR, TCRdb re-called the multiplex PCR reads, giving one row per CDR3 protein. The table has fewer than 900,000 distinct CDR3 sequences, roughly 15% seen once. Germline CDR1 is MNHEY and CDR2 is SVGEGT. The length of the CDR3 is 14 residues. V lost 6 bases, J lost 0 bases, and 11 bases lay in between. These patients, aged 18 to 65, had recently diagnosed hyperthyroidism lasting under 2 months. The authors took PBMCs from roughly 9.3 ml fresh peripheral blood. Study results and caveats: Researchers found most expanded thyroid clonotypes above 0.001 in blood as well.

The chain links TRBV6-2 or TRBV6-3 to TRBJ1-2; D not resolved. The receptor was derived from a man younger than 30 with Graves' hyperthyroidism. The sample consisted of blood. DNA for the CDR3: TGTGCCAGCAGGCCGGACCGAGCTAACTATGGCTACACCTTC. Protein product: CASRPDRANYGYTF.